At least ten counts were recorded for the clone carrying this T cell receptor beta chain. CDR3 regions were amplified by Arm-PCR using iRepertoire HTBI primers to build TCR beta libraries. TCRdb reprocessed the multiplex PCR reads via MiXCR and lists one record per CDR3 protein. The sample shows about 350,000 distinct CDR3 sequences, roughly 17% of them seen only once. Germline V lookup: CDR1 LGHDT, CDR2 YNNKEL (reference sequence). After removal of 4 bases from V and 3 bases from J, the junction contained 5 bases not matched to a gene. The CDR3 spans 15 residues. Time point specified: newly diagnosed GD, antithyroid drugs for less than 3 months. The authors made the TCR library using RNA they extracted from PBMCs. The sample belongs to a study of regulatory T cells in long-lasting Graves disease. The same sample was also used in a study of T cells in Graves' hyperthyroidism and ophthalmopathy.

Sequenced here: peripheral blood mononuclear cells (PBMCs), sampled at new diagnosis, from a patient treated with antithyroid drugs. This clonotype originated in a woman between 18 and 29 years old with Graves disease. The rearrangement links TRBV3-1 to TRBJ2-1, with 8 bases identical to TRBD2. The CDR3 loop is CASSPRGGSYNEQFF. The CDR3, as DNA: TGTGCCAGCAGCCCTCGGGGGGGAAGCTACAATGAGCAGTTCTTC.